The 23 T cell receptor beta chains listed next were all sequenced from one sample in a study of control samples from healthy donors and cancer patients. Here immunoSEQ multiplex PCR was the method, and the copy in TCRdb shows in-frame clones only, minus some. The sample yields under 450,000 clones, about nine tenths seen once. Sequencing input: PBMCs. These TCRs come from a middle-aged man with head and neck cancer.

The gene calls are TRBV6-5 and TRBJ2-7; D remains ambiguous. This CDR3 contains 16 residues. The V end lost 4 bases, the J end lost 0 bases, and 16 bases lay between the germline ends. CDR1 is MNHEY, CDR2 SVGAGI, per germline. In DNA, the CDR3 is TGTGCCAGCAGTTCCGTTGAGAGGCCCAGCTCCTACGAGCAGTACTTC. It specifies CASSSVERPSSYEQYF.

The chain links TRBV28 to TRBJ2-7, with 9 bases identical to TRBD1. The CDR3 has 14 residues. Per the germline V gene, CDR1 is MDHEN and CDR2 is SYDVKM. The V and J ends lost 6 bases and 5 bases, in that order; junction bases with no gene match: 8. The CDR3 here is CASSRQGGPHEQYF. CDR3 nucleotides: TGTGCCAGCAGCCGACAGGGGGGTCCCCACGAGCAGTACTTC.

Written as DNA, the CDR3 is TGTGCCAGCTCACCACAGGTCTCTGGAAACACCATATATTTT. Translated: CASSPQVSGNTIYF. The chain employs TRBV18 and TRBJ1-3; D is uncertain. CDR1 and CDR2 from the germline V gene are KGHSH and LQKENI. CDR3 length equals 14 residues. Trimming removed 1 base at V and 0 bases at J, with 4 bases between.

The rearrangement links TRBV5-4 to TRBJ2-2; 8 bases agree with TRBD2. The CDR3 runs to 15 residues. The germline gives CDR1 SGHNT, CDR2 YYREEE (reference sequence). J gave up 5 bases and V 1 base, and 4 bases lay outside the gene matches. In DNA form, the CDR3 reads TGTGCCAGCAGCTTGTTAAGCGGGGGAACCGGGGAGCTGTTTTTT. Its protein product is CASSLLSGGTGELFF. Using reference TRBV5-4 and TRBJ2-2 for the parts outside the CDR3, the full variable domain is ETGVTQSPTHLIKTRGQQVTLRCSSQSGHNTVSWYQQALGQGPQFIFQYYREEENGRGNFPPRFSGLQFPNYSSELNVNALELDDSALYLCASSLLSGGTGELFFGEGSRLTVL.

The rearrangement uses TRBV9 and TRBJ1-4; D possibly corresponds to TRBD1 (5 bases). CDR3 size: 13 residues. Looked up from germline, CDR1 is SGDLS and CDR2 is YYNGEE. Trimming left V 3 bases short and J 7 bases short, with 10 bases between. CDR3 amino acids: CASSDGASEKLFF. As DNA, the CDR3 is TGTGCCAGCAGCGACGGGGCCTCTGAAAAACTGTTTTTT.

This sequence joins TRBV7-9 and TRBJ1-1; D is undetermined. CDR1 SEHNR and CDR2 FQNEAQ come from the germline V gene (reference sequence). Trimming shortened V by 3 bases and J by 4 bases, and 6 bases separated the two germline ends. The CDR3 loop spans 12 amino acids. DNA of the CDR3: TGTGCCAGCAGCTTCATAACCACTGAAGCTTTCTTT. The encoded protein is CASSFITTEAFF.

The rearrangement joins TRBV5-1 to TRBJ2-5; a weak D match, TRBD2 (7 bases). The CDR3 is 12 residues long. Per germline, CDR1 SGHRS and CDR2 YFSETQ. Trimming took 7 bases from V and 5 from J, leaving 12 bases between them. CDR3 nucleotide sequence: TGCGCCAGCTTGGGGGGGGGCGAGACCCAGTACTTC. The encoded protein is CASLGGGETQYF. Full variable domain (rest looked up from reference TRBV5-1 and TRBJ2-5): KAGVTQTPRYLIKTRGQQVTLSCSPISGHRSVSWYQQTPGQGLQFLFEYFSETQRNKGNFPGRFSGRQFSNSRSEMNVSTLELGDSALYLCASLGGGETQYFGPGTRLLVL.

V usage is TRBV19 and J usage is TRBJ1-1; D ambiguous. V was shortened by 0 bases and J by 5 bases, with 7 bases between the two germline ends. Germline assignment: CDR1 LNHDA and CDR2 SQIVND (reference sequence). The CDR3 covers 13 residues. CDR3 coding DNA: TGTGCCAGTAGTATAGATCTGGGGACTGAAGCTTTCTTT. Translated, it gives CASSIDLGTEAFF.

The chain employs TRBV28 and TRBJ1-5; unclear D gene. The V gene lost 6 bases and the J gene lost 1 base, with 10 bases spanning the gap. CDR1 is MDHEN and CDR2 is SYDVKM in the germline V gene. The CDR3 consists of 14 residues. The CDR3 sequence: CASSFKESNQPQHF. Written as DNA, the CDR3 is TGTGCCAGCAGCTTCAAGGAGAGCAATCAGCCCCAGCATTTT.

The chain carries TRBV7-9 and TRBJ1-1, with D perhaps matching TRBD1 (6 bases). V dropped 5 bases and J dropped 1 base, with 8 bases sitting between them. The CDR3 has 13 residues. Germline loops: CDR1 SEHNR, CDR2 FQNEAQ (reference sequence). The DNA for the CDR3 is TGTGCCAGCAGCGCGGGACAGAACACTGAAGCTTTCTTT. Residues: CASSAGQNTEAFF.

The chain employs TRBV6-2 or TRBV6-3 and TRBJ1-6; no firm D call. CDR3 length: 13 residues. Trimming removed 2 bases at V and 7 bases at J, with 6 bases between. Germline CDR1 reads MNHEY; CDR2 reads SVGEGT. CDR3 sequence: CASSYRRNSPLHF. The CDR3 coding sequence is TGTGCCAGCAGTTACAGGCGAAATTCACCCCTCCACTTT.

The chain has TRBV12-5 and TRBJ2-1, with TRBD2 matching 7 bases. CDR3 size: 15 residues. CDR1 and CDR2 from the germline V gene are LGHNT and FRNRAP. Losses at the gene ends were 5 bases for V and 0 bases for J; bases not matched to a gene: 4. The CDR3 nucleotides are TGTGCTAGTGGTATCGGGACTACCTCCTACAATGAGCAGTTCTTC. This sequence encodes CASGIGTTSYNEQFF. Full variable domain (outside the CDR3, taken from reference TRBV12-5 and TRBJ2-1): DARVTQTPRHKVTEMGQEVTMRCQPILGHNTVFWYRQTMMQGLELLAYFRNRAPLDDSGMPKDRFSAEMPDATLATLKIQPSEPRDSAVYFCASGIGTTSYNEQFFGPGTRLTVL.

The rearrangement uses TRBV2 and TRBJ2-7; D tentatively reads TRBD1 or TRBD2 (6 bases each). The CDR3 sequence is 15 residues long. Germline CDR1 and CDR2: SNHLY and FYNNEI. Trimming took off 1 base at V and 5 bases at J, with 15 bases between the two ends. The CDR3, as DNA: TGTGCCAGCAGTGAAGTGTCCTATCGGGGGCACGAGCAGTACTTC. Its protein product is CASSEVSYRGHEQYF.

CDR3 bases: TGCAGTGCTCGGGACCAAGAGACCCAGTACTTC. It codes for CSARDQETQYF. The J gene is TRBJ2-5, the V gene TRBV20-1, with unresolved D. Germline V lookup: CDR1 DFQATT, CDR2 SNEGSKA (reference sequence). This CDR3 region has 11 residues. Deletions cut 5 bases from V and 0 bases from J, with 4 bases between.

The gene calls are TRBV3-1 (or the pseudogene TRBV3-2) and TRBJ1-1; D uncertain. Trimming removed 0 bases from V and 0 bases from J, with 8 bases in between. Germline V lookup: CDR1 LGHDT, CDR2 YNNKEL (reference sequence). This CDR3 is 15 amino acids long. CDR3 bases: TGTGCCAGCAGCCAAGATCTCGCCTTGAACACTGAAGCTTTCTTT. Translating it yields CASSQDLALNTEAFF.

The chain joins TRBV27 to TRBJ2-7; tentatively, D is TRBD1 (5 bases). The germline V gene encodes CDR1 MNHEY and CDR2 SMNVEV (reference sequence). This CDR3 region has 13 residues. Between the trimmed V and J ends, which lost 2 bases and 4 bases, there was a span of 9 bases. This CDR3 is CASSLRGTYEQYF. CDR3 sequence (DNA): TGTGCCAGCAGTTTAAGGGGTACGTACGAGCAGTACTTC.

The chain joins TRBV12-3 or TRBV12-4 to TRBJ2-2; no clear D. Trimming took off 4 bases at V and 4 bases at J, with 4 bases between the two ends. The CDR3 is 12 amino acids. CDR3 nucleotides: TGTGCCAGCAGTTCCGGCACCGGGGAGCTGTTTTTT. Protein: CASSSGTGELFF.

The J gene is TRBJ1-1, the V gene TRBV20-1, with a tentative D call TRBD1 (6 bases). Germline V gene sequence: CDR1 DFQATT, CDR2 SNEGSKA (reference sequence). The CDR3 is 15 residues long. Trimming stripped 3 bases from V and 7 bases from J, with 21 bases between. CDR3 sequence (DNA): TGCAGTGCTAGTCCGCCAGGGGCCATCGGTGGTGAAGCTTTCTTT. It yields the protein CSASPPGAIGGEAFF.

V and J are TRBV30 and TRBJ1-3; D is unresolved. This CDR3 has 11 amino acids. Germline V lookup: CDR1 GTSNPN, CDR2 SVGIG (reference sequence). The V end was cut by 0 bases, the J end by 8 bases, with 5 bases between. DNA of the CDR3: TGTGCCTGGAGTGTACGGGACACCATATATTTT. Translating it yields CAWSVRDTIYF.

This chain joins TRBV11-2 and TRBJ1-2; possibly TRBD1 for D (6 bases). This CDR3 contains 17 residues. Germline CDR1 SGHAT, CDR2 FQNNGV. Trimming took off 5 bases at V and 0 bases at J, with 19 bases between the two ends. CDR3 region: CASSEKAWDTANYGYTF. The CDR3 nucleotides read TGTGCCAGCAGCGAGAAGGCGTGGGACACCGCTAACTATGGCTACACCTTC.

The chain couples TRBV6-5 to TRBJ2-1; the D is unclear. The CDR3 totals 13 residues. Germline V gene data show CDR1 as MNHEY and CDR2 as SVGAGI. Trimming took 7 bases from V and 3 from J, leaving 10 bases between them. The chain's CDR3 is CASTTDGYNEQFF. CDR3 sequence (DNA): TGTGCCAGCACTACGGACGGCTACAATGAGCAGTTCTTC.

CDR3 sequence reads: CASNEGSYEQYF. The CDR3 region has the DNA TGTGCCAGCAATGAAGGGTCCTACGAGCAGTACTTC. The chain couples TRBV28 to TRBJ2-7; D is ambiguous. The CDR3 extends over 12 amino acids. Germline V lookup: CDR1 MDHEN, CDR2 SYDVKM. With 7 bases removed from V and 1 base from J, the gap between germline ends came to 8 bases.

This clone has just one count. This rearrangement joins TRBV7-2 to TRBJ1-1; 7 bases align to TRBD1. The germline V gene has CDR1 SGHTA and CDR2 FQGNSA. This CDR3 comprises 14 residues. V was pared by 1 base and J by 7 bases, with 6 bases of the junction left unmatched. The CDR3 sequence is CASSLGQGLGEAFF. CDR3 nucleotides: TGTGCCAGCAGCTTAGGACAGGGCTTGGGTGAAGCTTTCTTT.